These 9 T cell receptor beta chains were sequenced from one sample in a study of long-term antiretroviral therapy in people with HIV. Researchers ran immunoSEQ v3.0 at survey level. TCRdb keeps only in-frame clones here, not all; method: immunoSEQ multiplex PCR. In the table there are 30,000 to 40,000 clones, roughly 97% of which are singletons. This sample comprised unsorted PBMCs, obtained 6.9 years after starting antiretroviral therapy. The receptors were gathered from a man aged 25 to 45 with HIV.

The chain joins TRBV6-6 to TRBJ1-6; D uncertain. The CDR3 is made up of 13 amino acids. Trimming took off 2 bases at V and 3 bases at J, with 2 bases between the two ends. Per the germline V gene, CDR1 is MNHNY and CDR2 is SVGAGI (reference sequence). CDR3 loop: CASSYDYNSPLHF. As DNA, the CDR3 is TGTGCCAGCAGTTACGACTATAATTCACCCCTCCACTTT.

The genes are TRBV7-6 and TRBJ2-1, with 8 positions matching TRBD2. Germline CDR1 SGHVS, CDR2 FNYEAQ. The trim removed 3 bases at V and 9 bases at J, leaving 13 bases unmatched. The CDR3 loop spans 16 amino acids. DNA of the CDR3: TGTGCCAGCAGCTTCGCCGGGGGACGGGAGGGCCGTGAGCAGTTCTTC. Translating gives CASSFAGGREGREQFF.

V and J are TRBV4-1 and TRBJ2-7; TRBD2 matches at 7 bases. The V gene end was trimmed by 0 bases and the J gene end by 6 bases; junction bases not matched to a gene: 5. Looked up from germline, CDR1 is MGHRA and CDR2 is YSYEKL. This CDR3 comprises 14 residues. The CDR3 reads CASSQEAGVGEQYF. The DNA of the CDR3 is TGCGCCAGCAGCCAAGAGGCGGGAGTCGGCGAGCAGTACTTC.

The chain uses TRBV9 and TRBJ1-2, with a possible D match to TRBD1 (6 bases). Germline loops: CDR1 SGDLS, CDR2 YYNGEE. Trimming removed 5 bases from V and 5 bases from J, with 19 bases in between. CDR3 length equals 15 residues. CDR3 coding DNA: TGTGCCAGCAGGGAAGGAGAGGGGGGTTTTTATGGCTACACCTTC. This sequence encodes CASREGEGGFYGYTF.

The V gene is TRBV19, the J gene TRBJ1-2; D ambiguous. The CDR3 loop spans 15 amino acids. Per germline, CDR1 LNHDA and CDR2 SQIVND (reference sequence). Trimming shortened V by 1 base and J by 2 bases, and 11 bases separated the two germline ends. The CDR3 region is CASSIGGGGNYGYTF. DNA of the CDR3: TGTGCCAGTAGTATAGGCGGCGGAGGGAACTATGGCTACACCTTC.

This sequence joins TRBV10-2 and TRBJ2-2, with 7 nucleotides matching TRBD2. The germline CDR1 and CDR2 sequences are WSHSY and SAAADI. The CDR3 has 15 amino acids. V lost 5 bases and J lost 1; bases outside the gene matches: 4. In nucleotides, the CDR3 is TGCGCCAGCAGTCTCCCGGGGGGGAACACCGGGGAGCTGTTTTTT. Encoded protein: CASSLPGGNTGELFF.

The V gene is TRBV6-6, the J gene TRBJ2-4, with 8 bases fitting TRBD2. The CDR3 spans 13 residues. The germline V gene has CDR1 MNHNY and CDR2 SVGAGI (reference sequence). Germline trimming cut 7 bases from V and 6 bases from J; bases unmatched to any gene: 5. The DNA for the CDR3 is TGTGCCAGCAAGGCGGGGGGTCCAAACATTCAGTACTTC. It specifies CASKAGGPNIQYF.

The rearrangement joins TRBV15 to TRBJ2-1, with D perhaps TRBD2 (5 bases). V dropped 7 bases and J dropped 6 bases, with 13 bases sitting between them. The CDR3 is made up of 13 amino acids. Germline lookup yields CDR1 LNHNV and CDR2 YYDKDF (reference sequence). The CDR3 DNA reads TGTGCCACCACTTCGGACTTTGGCAATGAGCAGTTCTTC. It specifies CATTSDFGNEQFF.

The chain carries TRBV6-5 and TRBJ2-5; no clear D. V lost 6 bases, J lost 3 bases, and 14 bases lay in between. This CDR3 spans 14 amino acids. CDR1 and CDR2 (germline): MNHEY, SVGAGI. The CDR3 region has the DNA TGTGCCAGCAGGGACCTGGGCGGCAAAGAGACCCAGTACTTC. Protein sequence: CASRDLGGKETQYF.